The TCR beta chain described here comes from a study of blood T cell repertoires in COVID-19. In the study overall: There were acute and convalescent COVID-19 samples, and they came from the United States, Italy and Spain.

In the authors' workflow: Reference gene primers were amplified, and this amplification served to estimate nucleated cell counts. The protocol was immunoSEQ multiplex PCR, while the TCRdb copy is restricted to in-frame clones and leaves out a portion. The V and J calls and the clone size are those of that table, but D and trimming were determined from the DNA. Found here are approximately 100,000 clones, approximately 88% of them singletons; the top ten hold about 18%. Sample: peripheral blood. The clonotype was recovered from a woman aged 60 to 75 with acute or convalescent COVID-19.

CDR3 bases: TGTGCCAGCAGTGAAGGGCAGAACACAGATACGCAGTATTTT. Residues: CASSEGQNTDTQYF. V usage is TRBV2 and J usage is TRBJ2-3; D unresolved. Trimming removed 1 base from V and 2 bases from J, with 7 bases in between. The CDR3 is 14 amino acids. The germline CDR1 and CDR2 sequences are SNHLY and FYNNEI.